The 10 T cell receptor beta chains reported below all come from one sample, sequenced in a study of cytomegalovirus exposure and HLA in healthy donors. The PCR ran on 60 Vbeta and 13 Jbeta primers. Some clones are missing from TCRdb's copy, which holds only in-frame ones; the method was immunoSEQ multiplex PCR. The sample records some 200,000 clones, over 70% being singletons. The sequencing input was PBMCs. These receptors were taken from a man aged 50 or older in good health and CMV-seronegative.

The V gene is TRBV5-6, the J gene TRBJ2-7; 7 nucleotides align to TRBD1. The junction had 6 bases not matched to a gene; V was cut back by 4 bases and J by 5 bases. The CDR3 is 13 residues long. From germline, CDR1 is SGHDT and CDR2 YYEEEE. The DNA of the CDR3 is TGTGCCAGCAGCCCCGACAGGGCCCACGAGCAGTACTTC. This codes for CASSPDRAHEQYF.

This clone appeared a few times. The chain joins TRBV5-5 to TRBJ1-3; weak D call: TRBD1 (5 bases). This CDR3 is built from 17 residues. The V and J ends lost 4 bases and 2 bases respectively, with 19 bases between them. Per germline, CDR1 SGHKS and CDR2 YYEKEE (reference sequence). CDR3 residues: CASSPRDSTEAGNTIYF. Here the CDR3 DNA reads TGTGCCAGCAGCCCGAGGGACTCAACGGAGGCTGGAAACACCATATATTTT.

This clone was seen just once. The chain has TRBV10-3 and TRBJ1-6; 7 bases align to TRBD1. The CDR3 has 14 residues. From germline, CDR1 is ENHRY and CDR2 SYGVKD. V dropped 2 bases and J dropped 7; count of bases not matched to a gene: 2. CDR3: CAISERGQNSPLHF. The DNA of the CDR3 is TGTGCCATCAGTGAGAGGGGACAGAATTCACCCCTCCACTTT.

In this sample, this clone turned up once. The rearrangement uses TRBV27 and TRBJ1-6; possibly TRBD1 for D (5 bases). V lost 2 bases and J 1 base, leaving 15 bases between the germline ends. Germline loops: CDR1 MNHEY, CDR2 SMNVEV (reference sequence). This CDR3 is 18 amino acids long. The CDR3 reads CASSLNSGGMSYNSPLHF. Written as DNA, the CDR3 is TGTGCCAGCAGTTTAAACAGCGGGGGAATGTCCTATAATTCACCCCTCCACTTT.

The chain joins TRBV4-2 to TRBJ1-1; D is unresolved. The CDR3 totals 15 residues. Germline CDR1 reads LGHNA; CDR2 reads YNFKEQ. V was trimmed by 2 bases and J by 3 bases, leaving 13 bases between them. CDR3 region: CASSQYPSGYTEAFF. The CDR3 nucleotides read TGTGCCAGCAGCCAATATCCTTCAGGCTACACTGAAGCTTTCTTT.

V usage is TRBV29-1 and J usage is TRBJ2-7; 11 bases match TRBD1. This CDR3 contains 13 residues. V was clipped by 3 bases and J by 6 bases; unmatched bases: 4. CDR1 and CDR2 from the germline V gene are SQVTM and ANQGSEA. CDR3 protein: CSVDDGTGGEQYF. CDR3 sequence (DNA): TGCAGCGTTGACGACGGGACAGGGGGCGAGCAGTACTTC.

J is TRBJ1-1 and V is TRBV10-2; D is unresolved. Trimming removed 5 bases from V and 2 bases from J, with 18 bases in between. The CDR3 consists of 16 residues. Germline CDR1 WSHSY, CDR2 SAAADI. The chain's CDR3 is CASSLDRDYRNTEAFF. The CDR3 bases are TGCGCCAGCAGTCTTGACCGGGATTATCGTAACACTGAAGCTTTCTTT.

The count of this clone is one. The chain employs TRBV6-5 and TRBJ2-7, with 11 bases aligning to TRBD2. CDR3 length: 15 residues. Looked up from germline, CDR1 is MNHEY and CDR2 is SVGAGI. V was clipped by 6 bases and J by 1 base; unmatched bases: 5. CDR3 protein: CASRPTSGTSYEQYF. The CDR3 bases are TGTGCCAGCAGGCCGACTAGCGGGACTTCCTACGAGCAGTACTTC.

The rearrangement links TRBV7-8 to TRBJ2-2, with 12 nucleotides matching TRBD2. Trimming cost V 4 bases and J 3 bases; bases outside gene matches: 3. The V gene's germline CDR1 is SGHVS and CDR2 FQNEAQ. This CDR3 contains 16 residues. The chain's CDR3 is CASSSGLAGYTGELFF. The DNA for the CDR3 is TGTGCCAGCAGCTCCGGACTAGCGGGGTACACCGGGGAGCTGTTTTTT.

In this sample, this clone turned up once. This chain uses TRBV7-8 with TRBJ1-1, with no clear D. CDR1 is SGHVS, CDR2 FQNEAQ, per germline. Trimming removed 5 bases at V and 11 bases at J, with 15 bases between. The CDR3 has 12 residues. CDR3 sequence (DNA): TGTGCCAGCAGCCCGGCGGCCCAGATGGCTTTCTTT. Protein: CASSPAAQMAFF. The variable domain in full, with the rest retrieved from reference TRBV7-8 and TRBJ1-1, is GAGVSQSPRYKVAKRGQDVALRCDPISGHVSLFWYQQALGQGPEFLTYFQNEAQLDKSGLPSDRFFAERPEGSVSTLKIQRTQQEDSAVYLCASSPAAQMAFFGQGTRLTVV.